A single count supports the clone carrying this TCR beta chain. Assay used: immunoSEQ multiplex PCR; TCRdb lists only in-frame clones, some missing. The repertoire holds 100,000 to 150,000 clones, with roughly 90% as singletons. There are 14 residues in the CDR3. The ends lost 5 bases at V and 7 bases at J; junction bases unmatched: 5. Germline CDR1 and CDR2: SEHNR and FQNEAQ (reference sequence). This entry comes from a study of control samples from healthy donors and cancer patients. J is TRBJ2-2 and V is TRBV7-9; 9 bases map to TRBD1. Sequencing was done on a sample of blood. This sequence was found in a man between 18 and 29 years old in good health. CDR3 nucleotide sequence: TGTGCCAGCAGCCTGGGACAGGGTGTCGGGGAGCTGTTTTTT. Translated, it gives CASSLGQGVGELFF.